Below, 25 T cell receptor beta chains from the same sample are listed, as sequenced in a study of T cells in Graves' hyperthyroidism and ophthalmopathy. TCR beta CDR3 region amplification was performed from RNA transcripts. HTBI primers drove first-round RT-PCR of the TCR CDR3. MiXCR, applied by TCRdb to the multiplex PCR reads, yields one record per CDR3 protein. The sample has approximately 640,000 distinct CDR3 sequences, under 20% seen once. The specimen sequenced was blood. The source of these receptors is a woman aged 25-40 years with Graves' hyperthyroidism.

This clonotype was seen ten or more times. The CDR3 nucleotides are TGTGCCAGCAGAATTACCTTGGATAGCAATCAGCCCCAGCATTTT. Residues: CASRITLDSNQPQHF. The chain uses TRBV2 and TRBJ1-5; D not certain. The germline V gene has CDR1 SNHLY and CDR2 FYNNEI. V was pared by 6 bases and J by 0 bases, with 12 bases between. CDR3 length: 15 residues. Combining the CDR3 with reference TRBV2 and TRBJ1-5 gives the whole variable domain EPEVTQTPSHQVTQMGQEVILRCVPISNHLYFYWYRQILGQKVEFLVSFYNNEISEKSEIFDDQFSVERPDGSNFTLKIRSTKLEDSAMYFCASRITLDSNQPQHFGDGTRLSIL.

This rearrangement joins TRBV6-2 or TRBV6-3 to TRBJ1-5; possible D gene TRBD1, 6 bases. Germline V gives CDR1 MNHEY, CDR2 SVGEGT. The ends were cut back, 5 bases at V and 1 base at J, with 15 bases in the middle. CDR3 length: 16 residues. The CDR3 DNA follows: TGTGCCAGCAGTATATTTTCTGGGGGCAGCAATCAGCCCCAGCATTTT. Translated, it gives CASSIFSGGSNQPQHF.

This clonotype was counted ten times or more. The CDR3 reads CASSQQTFYQPQHF. In nucleotides, the CDR3 is TGTGCCAGCAGTCAACAGACCTTTTATCAGCCCCAGCATTTT. This chain joins TRBV28 and TRBJ1-5; D is ambiguous. The CDR3 consists of 14 residues. V was trimmed by 5 bases and J by 5 bases, leaving 13 bases between them. CDR1 and CDR2 (germline): MDHEN, SYDVKM.

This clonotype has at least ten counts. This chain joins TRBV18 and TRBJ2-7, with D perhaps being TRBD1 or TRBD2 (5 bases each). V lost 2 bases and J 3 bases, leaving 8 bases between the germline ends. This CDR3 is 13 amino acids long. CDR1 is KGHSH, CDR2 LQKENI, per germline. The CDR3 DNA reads TGTGCCAGCTCACCAGTGGGGGACTACGAGCAGTACTTC. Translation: CASSPVGDYEQYF.

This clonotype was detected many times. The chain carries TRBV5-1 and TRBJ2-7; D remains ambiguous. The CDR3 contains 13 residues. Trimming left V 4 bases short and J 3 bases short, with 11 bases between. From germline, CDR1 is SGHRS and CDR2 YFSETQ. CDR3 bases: TGCGCCAGCAGCCCCGGACCACTCTACGAGCAGTACTTC. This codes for CASSPGPLYEQYF.

CDR3: CAWCRDSELRPYEQYF. For the CDR3, the DNA is TGTGCCTGGTGCCGGGACTCGGAATTAAGGCCCTACGAGCAGTACTTC. The V gene is TRBV30, the J gene TRBJ2-7; D might be TRBD2 (6 bases). Between the trimmed V and J ends, which lost 5 bases and 2 bases, there was a span of 22 bases. Germline CDR1 is GTSNPN and CDR2 is SVGIG (reference sequence). The CDR3 length is 16 residues.

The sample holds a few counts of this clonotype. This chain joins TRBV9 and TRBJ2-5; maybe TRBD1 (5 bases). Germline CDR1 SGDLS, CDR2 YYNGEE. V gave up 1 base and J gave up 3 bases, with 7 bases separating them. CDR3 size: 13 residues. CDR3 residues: CASSVSREETQYF. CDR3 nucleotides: TGTGCCAGCAGCGTATCCAGGGAAGAGACCCAGTACTTC.

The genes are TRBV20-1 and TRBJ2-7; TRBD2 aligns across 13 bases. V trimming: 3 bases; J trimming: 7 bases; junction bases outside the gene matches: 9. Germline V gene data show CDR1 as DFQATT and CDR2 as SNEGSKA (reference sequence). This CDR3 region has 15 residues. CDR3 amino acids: CSASRGLAGAEEQYF. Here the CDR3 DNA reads TGCAGTGCTAGTCGTGGACTAGCGGGAGCGGAAGAGCAGTACTTC.

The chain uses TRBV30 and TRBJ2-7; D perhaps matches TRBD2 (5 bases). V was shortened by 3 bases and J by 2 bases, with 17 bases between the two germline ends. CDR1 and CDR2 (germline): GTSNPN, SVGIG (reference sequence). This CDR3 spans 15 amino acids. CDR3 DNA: TGTGCCTGGAGCCCCCCGAGGACTGCCACCTACGAGCAGTACTTC. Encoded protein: CAWSPPRTATYEQYF. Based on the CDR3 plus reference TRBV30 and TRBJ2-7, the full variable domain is SQTIHQWPATLVQPVGSPLSLECTVEGTSNPNLYWYRQAAGRGLQLLFYSVGIGQISSEVPQNLSASRPQDRQFILSSKKLLLSDSGFYLCAWSPPRTATYEQYFGPGTRLTVT.

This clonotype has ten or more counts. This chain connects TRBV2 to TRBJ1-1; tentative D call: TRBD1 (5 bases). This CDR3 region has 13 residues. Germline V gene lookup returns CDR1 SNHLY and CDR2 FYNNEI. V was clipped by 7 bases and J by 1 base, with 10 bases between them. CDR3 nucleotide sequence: TGTGCCAGCAACTGGGGGAGGAACACTGAAGCTTTCTTT. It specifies CASNWGRNTEAFF.

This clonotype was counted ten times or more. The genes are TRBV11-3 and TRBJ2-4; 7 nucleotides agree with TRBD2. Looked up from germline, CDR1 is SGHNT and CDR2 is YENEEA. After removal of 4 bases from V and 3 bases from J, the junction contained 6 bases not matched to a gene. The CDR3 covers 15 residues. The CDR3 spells CASSSGGVGKNIQYF. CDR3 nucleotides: TGTGCCAGCAGCTCGGGGGGAGTAGGCAAAAACATTCAGTACTTC. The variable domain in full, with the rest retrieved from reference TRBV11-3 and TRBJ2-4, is EAGVVQSPRYKIIEKKQPVAFWCNPISGHNTLYWYLQNLGQGPELLIRYENEEAVDDSQLPKDRFSAERLKGVDSTLKIQPAELGDSAVYLCASSSGGVGKNIQYFGAGTRLSVL.

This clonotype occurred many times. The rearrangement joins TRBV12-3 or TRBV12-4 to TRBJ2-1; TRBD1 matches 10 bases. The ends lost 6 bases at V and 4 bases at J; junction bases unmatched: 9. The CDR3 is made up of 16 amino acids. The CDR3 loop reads CASSQRTGGVYNEQFF. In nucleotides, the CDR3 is TGTGCCAGCAGCCAAAGGACAGGGGGAGTTTACAATGAGCAGTTCTTC.

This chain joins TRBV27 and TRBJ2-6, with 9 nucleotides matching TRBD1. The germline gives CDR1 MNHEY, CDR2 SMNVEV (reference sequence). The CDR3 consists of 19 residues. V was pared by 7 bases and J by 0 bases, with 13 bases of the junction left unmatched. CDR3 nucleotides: TGTGCCAGCACAACCTACCGGGACAGGGAAGGCTCTGGGGCCAACGTCCTGACTTTC. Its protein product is CASTTYRDREGSGANVLTF.

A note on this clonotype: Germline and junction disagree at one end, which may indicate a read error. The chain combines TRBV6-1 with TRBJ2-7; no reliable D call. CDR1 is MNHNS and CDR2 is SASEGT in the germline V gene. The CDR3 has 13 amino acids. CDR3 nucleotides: TGTCCCAGCAGCCTGACTGGGTCCTACGAGCAGTACTTC. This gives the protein CPSSLTGSYEQYF.

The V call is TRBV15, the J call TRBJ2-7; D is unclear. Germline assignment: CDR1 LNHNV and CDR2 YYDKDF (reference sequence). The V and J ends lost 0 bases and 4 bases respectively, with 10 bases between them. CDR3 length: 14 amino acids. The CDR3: CATSRDPEPYEQYF. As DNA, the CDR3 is TGTGCCACCAGCAGAGATCCAGAACCTTACGAGCAGTACTTC. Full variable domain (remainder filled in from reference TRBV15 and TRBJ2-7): DAMVIQNPRYQVTQFGKPVTLSCSQTLNHNVMYWYQQKSSQAPKLLFHYYDKDFNNEADTPDNFQSRRPNTSFCFLDIRSPGLGDTAMYLCATSRDPEPYEQYFGPGTRLTVT.

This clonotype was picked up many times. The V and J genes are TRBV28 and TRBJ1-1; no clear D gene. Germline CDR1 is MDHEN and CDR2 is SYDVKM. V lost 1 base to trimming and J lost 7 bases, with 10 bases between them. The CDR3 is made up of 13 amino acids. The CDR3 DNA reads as TGTGCCAGCAGTTTATCGCCCGGCATTGAAGCTTTCTTT. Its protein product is CASSLSPGIEAFF.

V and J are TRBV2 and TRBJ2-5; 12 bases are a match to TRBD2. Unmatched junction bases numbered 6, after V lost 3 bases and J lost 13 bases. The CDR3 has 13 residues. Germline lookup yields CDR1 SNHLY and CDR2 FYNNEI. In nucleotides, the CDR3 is TGTGCCAGCAGTGACGGACTAGCGGGATTTCGGTACTTC. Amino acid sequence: CASSDGLAGFRYF.

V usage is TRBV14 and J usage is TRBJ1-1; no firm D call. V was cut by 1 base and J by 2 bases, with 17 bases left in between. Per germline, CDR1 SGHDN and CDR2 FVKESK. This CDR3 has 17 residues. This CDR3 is CASSQGRFVFPNTEAFF. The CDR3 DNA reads TGTGCCAGCAGCCAAGGGAGGTTCGTATTCCCTAACACTGAAGCTTTCTTT.

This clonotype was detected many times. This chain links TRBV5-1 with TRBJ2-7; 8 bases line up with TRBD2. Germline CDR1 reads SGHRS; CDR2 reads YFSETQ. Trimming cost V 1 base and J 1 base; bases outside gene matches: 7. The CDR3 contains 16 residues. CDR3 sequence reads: CASSLSGGSRSYEQYF. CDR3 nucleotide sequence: TGCGCCAGCAGCTTGTCGGGGGGGAGTAGGTCCTACGAGCAGTACTTC.

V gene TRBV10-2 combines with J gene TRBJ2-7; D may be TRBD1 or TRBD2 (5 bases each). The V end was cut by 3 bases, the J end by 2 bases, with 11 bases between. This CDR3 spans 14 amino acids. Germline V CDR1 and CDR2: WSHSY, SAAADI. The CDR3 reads CASSDGTEPYEQYF. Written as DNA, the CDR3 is TGCGCCAGCAGTGATGGGACCGAACCCTACGAGCAGTACTTC.

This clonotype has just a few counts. CDR3 protein: CATRLDRPPYGYTF. CDR3 in DNA: TGTGCCACCCGACTCGACAGGCCACCATATGGCTACACCTTC. This chain joins TRBV6-8 and TRBJ1-2, with D perhaps matching TRBD1 (6 bases). CDR1 and CDR2 (germline): MNHGY, SAAAGT. V was trimmed by 10 bases and J by 5 bases, leaving 20 bases between them. CDR3 length: 14 residues.

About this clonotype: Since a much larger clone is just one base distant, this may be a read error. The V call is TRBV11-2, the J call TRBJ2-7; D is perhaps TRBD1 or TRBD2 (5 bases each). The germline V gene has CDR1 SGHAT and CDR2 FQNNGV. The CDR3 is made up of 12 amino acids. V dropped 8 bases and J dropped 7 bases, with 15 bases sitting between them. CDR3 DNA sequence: TGTGCCAGCGGCCTGGGACGAGCGGAGCAGTACTTC. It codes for CASGLGRAEQYF.

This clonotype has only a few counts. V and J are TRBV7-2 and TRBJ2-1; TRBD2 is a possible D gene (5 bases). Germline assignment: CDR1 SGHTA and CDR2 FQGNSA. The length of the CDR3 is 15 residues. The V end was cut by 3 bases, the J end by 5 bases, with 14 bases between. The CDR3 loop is CASSFRRRADNEQFF. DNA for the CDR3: TGTGCCAGCAGCTTTAGACGGCGGGCCGACAATGAGCAGTTCTTC.

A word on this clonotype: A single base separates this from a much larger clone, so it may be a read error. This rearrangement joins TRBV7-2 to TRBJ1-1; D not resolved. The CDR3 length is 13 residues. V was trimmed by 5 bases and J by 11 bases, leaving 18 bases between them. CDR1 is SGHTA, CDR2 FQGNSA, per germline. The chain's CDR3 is CTSSLVDGWEAFF. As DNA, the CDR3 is TGTACCAGCAGCCTAGTGGACGGCTGGGAGGCTTTCTTT.

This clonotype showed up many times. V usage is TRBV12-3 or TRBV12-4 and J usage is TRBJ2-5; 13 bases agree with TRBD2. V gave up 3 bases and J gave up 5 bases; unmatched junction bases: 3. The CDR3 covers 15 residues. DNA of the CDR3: TGTGCCAGCAGTTTGGGACTAGCGGGACGGGAGACCCAGTACTTC. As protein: CASSLGLAGRETQYF.